One and the same sample provided the 17 T cell receptor beta chains below, sequenced in a study of OX40 agonist ivuxolimab in advanced cancers. The protocol was immunoSEQ multiplex PCR, while the TCRdb copy is restricted to in-frame clones and leaves out a portion. The profile shows about 77,000 clones, about 85% of them singletons. Specimen: CD4+ or CD8+ T cells sorted from blood, collected in a trial of the OX40 agonist ivuxolimab. Receptors originate from an adult with an advanced solid tumor such as melanoma, head and neck, liver or kidney cancer.

The chain combines TRBV5-4 with TRBJ2-1; no clear D gene. V was shortened by 4 bases and J by 4 bases, with 6 bases between the two germline ends. This CDR3 has 12 amino acids. The V gene's germline CDR1 is SGHNT and CDR2 YYREEE (reference sequence). The CDR3 sequence: CASSRKYNEQFF. The CDR3 coding sequence is TGTGCCAGCAGCCGGAAATACAATGAGCAGTTCTTC.

The gene calls are TRBV30 and TRBJ2-7, with D perhaps TRBD1 (6 bases). The V end was cut by 3 bases, the J end by 7 bases, with 19 bases between. CDR1 GTSNPN and CDR2 SVGIG come from the germline V gene (reference sequence). This CDR3 spans 14 amino acids. In DNA form, the CDR3 reads TGTGCCTGGAGGGGCCTGGCCAGGGGCGGAGAGCAGTACTTC. Translating gives CAWRGLARGGEQYF.

A note on this clone: This specimen includes other DNA sequences encoding the same CDR3. The rearrangement uses TRBV6-5 and TRBJ2-7; D ambiguous. V lost 0 bases to trimming and J lost 0 bases, with 9 bases between them. Germline CDR1 and CDR2: MNHEY and SVGAGI. There are 15 residues in the CDR3. The CDR3 loop is CASSYSAGGSYEQYF. DNA of the CDR3: TGTGCCAGCAGTTACTCGGCAGGCGGCTCCTACGAGCAGTACTTC.

The J gene is TRBJ2-1, the V gene TRBV5-4; D may be TRBD2 (5 bases). Germline CDR1 and CDR2: SGHNT and YYREEE (reference sequence). V was cut by 4 bases and J by 8 bases, with 10 bases left in between. The CDR3 has 12 amino acids. CDR3 protein: CASSPSGHEQFF. The CDR3 coding sequence is TGTGCCAGCAGCCCCAGCGGACATGAGCAGTTCTTC.

The CDR3 DNA follows: TGTGCCAGTCTCGACACACAGGGCGAAAAACTGTTTTTT. Its translation is CASLDTQGEKLFF. The rearrangement links TRBV19 to TRBJ1-4; TRBD1 might be the D (6 bases). Germline V gene sequence: CDR1 LNHDA, CDR2 SQIVND (reference sequence). This CDR3 has 13 residues. Between the trimmed V and J ends, which lost 8 bases and 8 bases, there was a span of 15 bases.

The chain employs TRBV18 and TRBJ1-2; D unclear. The CDR3 loop spans 14 amino acids. Germline CDR1 is KGHSH and CDR2 is LQKENI. The V end was cut by 0 bases, the J end by 4 bases, with 9 bases between. The CDR3 DNA sequence: TGTGCCAGCTCACCACCTTCGGGAGGCTATGGCTACACCTTC. Its translation: CASSPPSGGYGYTF.

In its sample, this clone was seen once. V and J are TRBV6-5 and TRBJ1-2, with 9 bases fitting TRBD1. This CDR3 is 13 amino acids long. Germline CDR1 reads MNHEY; CDR2 reads SVGAGI. V lost 8 bases to trimming and J lost 7 bases; unmatched junction nucleotides: 8. CDR3 region: CASGRTGDLGYTF. The CDR3 nucleotides read TGTGCCAGCGGTCGGACAGGGGATCTTGGCTACACCTTC.

This chain connects TRBV5-4 to TRBJ1-1; no clear D. Germline V CDR1 and CDR2: SGHNT, YYREEE (reference sequence). V was clipped by 0 bases and J by 1 base, with 10 bases between them. CDR3 length: 15 residues. The CDR3: CASSLDGRWNTEAFF. Here the CDR3 DNA reads TGTGCCAGCAGCTTGGACGGGAGGTGGAACACTGAAGCTTTCTTT. Based on the CDR3 plus reference TRBV5-4 and TRBJ1-1, the full variable domain is ETGVTQSPTHLIKTRGQQVTLRCSSQSGHNTVSWYQQALGQGPQFIFQYYREEENGRGNFPPRFSGLQFPNYSSELNVNALELDDSALYLCASSLDGRWNTEAFFGQGTRLTVV.

The chain combines TRBV5-4 with TRBJ2-3, with 8 bases that match TRBD2. The V gene end was trimmed by 4 bases and the J gene end by 4 bases; junction bases not matched to a gene: 8. This CDR3 spans 15 amino acids. The germline V gene has CDR1 SGHNT and CDR2 YYREEE (reference sequence). The CDR3 DNA reads TGTGCCAGCAGCCAAGGAGCCGGGGGGGCAGATACGCAGTATTTT. Encoded protein: CASSQGAGGADTQYF.

The chain is built from TRBV7-9 and TRBJ1-2; 10 nucleotides align to TRBD1. Looked up from germline, CDR1 is SEHNR and CDR2 is FQNEAQ (reference sequence). CDR3 size: 17 residues. V was clipped by 3 bases and J by 6 bases; unmatched bases: 13. The CDR3 here is CASSLRKAGQGRDGYTF. The CDR3 DNA reads as TGTGCCAGCAGCTTGAGGAAAGCGGGACAGGGGCGCGATGGCTACACCTTC.

The genes are TRBV5-4 and TRBJ2-7; possibly TRBD1 or TRBD2 for D (5 bases each). This CDR3 comprises 14 residues. Per germline, CDR1 SGHNT and CDR2 YYREEE (reference sequence). With 1 base removed from V and 4 bases from J, the gap between germline ends came to 12 bases. This CDR3 reads CASSLRGTTYEQYF. The CDR3 nucleotides are TGTGCCAGCAGCTTGAGAGGGACCACATACGAGCAGTACTTC.

The V call is TRBV6-4, the J call TRBJ1-1, with D possibly matching TRBD1 (6 bases). CDR3 length equals 11 residues. Trimming took off 8 bases at V and 4 bases at J, with 8 bases between the two ends. The germline gives CDR1 MRHNA, CDR2 SNTAGT. The CDR3 sequence: CASEGGTEAFF. CDR3 sequence (DNA): TGTGCCAGCGAGGGGGGCACTGAAGCTTTCTTT.

This clone was recorded many times. The CDR3 nucleotides read TGTGCCAGCAGCAGAACTAGCGGGAGGAGTTACGAGCAGTACTTC. This sequence encodes CASSRTSGRSYEQYF. The chain joins TRBV21-1 to TRBJ2-7; the D call TRBD2 from the table was never checked on the DNA. TRBV21-1 is termed a pseudogene. This CDR3 is 15 amino acids long.

The rearrangement joins TRBV7-3 to TRBJ1-4; D ambiguous. The V gene lost 4 bases and the J gene lost 4 bases, with 10 bases spanning the gap. Germline assignment: CDR1 SGHTA and CDR2 FQGTGA. The length of the CDR3 is 14 residues. CDR3 loop: CASSSDFGNEKLFF. CDR3 coding DNA: TGTGCCAGCAGCTCAGACTTCGGTAATGAAAAACTGTTTTTT.

The CDR3 sequence: CASTLNRGAEAFF. CDR3 DNA sequence: TGCGCCAGCACCCTCAACAGGGGCGCTGAAGCTTTCTTT. The rearrangement uses TRBV4-1 and TRBJ1-1, with TRBD1 matching 7 bases. Per the germline V gene, CDR1 is MGHRA and CDR2 is YSYEKL. V lost 7 bases, J lost 6 bases, and 8 bases stayed unmatched. The length of the CDR3 is 13 residues.

The V gene is TRBV6-5, the J gene TRBJ1-2, with unresolved D. This CDR3 spans 14 amino acids. Germline CDR1 MNHEY, CDR2 SVGAGI. Trimming removed 4 bases from V and 0 bases from J, with 9 bases in between. The CDR3 DNA sequence: TGTGCCAGCAGTTTCTACCCGGCTAACTATGGCTACACCTTC. It translates to CASSFYPANYGYTF.

V gene TRBV6-6 combines with J gene TRBJ1-2; 7 nucleotides line up with TRBD1. Germline V gene data show CDR1 as MNHNY and CDR2 as SVGAGI (reference sequence). With V trimmed by 7 bases and J by 6 bases, 8 bases remained unmatched. The CDR3 is made up of 13 amino acids. This chain's CDR3 is CASILPQGDGYTF. CDR3 sequence (DNA): TGTGCCAGCATCCTCCCCCAGGGGGATGGCTACACCTTC.